This note documents a single T cell receptor (beta chain) sequence. Its target is unknown. The data stem from a study of cytomegalovirus exposure and HLA in healthy donors. The PCR used 60 Vbeta and 13 Jbeta primers. Authors' methods: Unique TCR beta chains numbered approximately 80 million in a later analysis, with around 12 million shared. Clones were sequenced by immunoSEQ multiplex PCR, and TCRdb holds only the in-frame ones, with some missing. V and J calls and clone size follow that table, whereas D and trimming were derived from the DNA. The sample includes 55,000 to 90,000 clones, around three quarters of them seen just once. Study-level findings and limits: Immune exposure was documented only through CMV serostatus. The investigators catalogued 150 to 200 TCR beta chains as cytomegalovirus-associated.

Specimen: PBMCs. This clonotype was obtained from a man in his fifties or sixties in good health and CMV-seronegative.

CDR3 in DNA: TGCGCCAGCAGCTTGGCGGCAGGGAACACAGATACGCAGTATTTT. The encoded protein is CASSLAAGNTDTQYF. This rearrangement joins TRBV5-1 to TRBJ2-3, with TRBD1 as a possible D gene (5 bases). The CDR3 runs 15 residues. V gave up 0 bases and J gave up 2 bases, with 10 bases separating them. CDR1 and CDR2 (germline): SGHRS, YFSETQ.